The 21 T cell receptor beta chains in this list originate from one sample, sequenced in a study of CD8+CD57+ T cells in acquired aplastic anemia. Profiling that covered TCR beta VDJ and CDR3 relied on genomic DNA as its template. MiXCR, applied by TCRdb to the reads, yields one record per CDR3 protein. Of about 220,000 distinct CDR3 sequences listed, roughly 33% are singletons. Sequencing was carried out using sorted CD4+, CD8+, or CD8+CD57+ T cells (not recorded which) from PBMCs. These receptors came from a human donor in good health, serving as a control.

This clonotype has a count of ten or more. The J gene is TRBJ1-2, the V gene TRBV12-3 or TRBV12-4; D is undetermined. Trimming stripped 4 bases from V and 6 bases from J, with 18 bases between. This CDR3 contains 15 residues. DNA of the CDR3: TGTGCCAGCAGTTACCGAATATTGAATGCGAATGGCTACACCTTC. Translating it yields CASSYRILNANGYTF.

This clonotype has ten or more counts. The V gene is TRBV20-1, the J gene TRBJ2-3; D assignment may be TRBD1 or TRBD2 (6 bases each). From germline, CDR1 is DFQATT and CDR2 SNEGSKA (reference sequence). The CDR3 is 15 residues long. CDR3 DNA: TGCAGCCTGGGGGCCAGGGAGGTCACCACAGATACGCAGTATTTT. Encoded protein: CSLGAREVTTDTQYF.

J is TRBJ1-2 and V is TRBV5-6; D is ambiguous. This CDR3 has 15 residues. CDR1 and CDR2 (germline): SGHDT, YYEEEE. The ends were cut back, 4 bases at V and 3 bases at J, with 16 bases in the middle. The DNA for the CDR3 is TGTGCCAGCAGCGTAGTCCCCGCTTCGGACTATGGCTACACCTTC. This sequence encodes CASSVVPASDYGYTF.

This clonotype came up a few times. The gene calls are TRBV24-1 and TRBJ1-1; D might be TRBD1 (5 bases). CDR3 length: 13 residues. Trimming pared 6 bases from V and 5 bases from J, leaving 12 bases between. The germline gives CDR1 KGHDR, CDR2 SFDVKD. CDR3 amino acids: CATSRQGWTEAFF. The CDR3 nucleotides are TGTGCCACCAGTAGGCAGGGATGGACTGAAGCTTTCTTT.

This chain connects TRBV10-3 to TRBJ1-1; possible D gene TRBD1, 6 bases. V was cut by 6 bases and J by 2 bases, with 10 bases left in between. There are 13 residues in the CDR3. CDR1 and CDR2 (germline): ENHRY, SYGVKD. As DNA, the CDR3 is TGTGCCATCAGAAGGACAGCAAACACTGAAGCTTTCTTT. This encodes CAIRRTANTEAFF.

This clonotype appeared many times. The J gene is TRBJ2-5, the V gene TRBV20-1, with TRBD1 identical over 8 bases. Per germline, CDR1 DFQATT and CDR2 SNEGSKA (reference sequence). The trim removed 1 base at V and 3 bases at J, leaving 7 bases unmatched. This CDR3 contains 15 residues. The CDR3 loop is CSARGGTGRKETQYF. In DNA form, the CDR3 reads TGCAGTGCTAGAGGGGGGACAGGCCGAAAAGAGACCCAGTACTTC.

This clonotype showed up just a few times. V usage is TRBV6-1 and J usage is TRBJ1-2; D possibly corresponds to TRBD1 (6 bases). V lost 7 bases, J lost 2 bases, and 14 bases lay in between. The CDR3 consists of 14 residues. CDR1 and CDR2 from the germline V gene are MNHNS and SASEGT. CDR3 loop: CASKTGISNYGYTF. Here the CDR3 DNA reads TGTGCCAGCAAAACAGGGATTTCCAACTATGGCTACACCTTC.

This clonotype was seen more than once but under ten times. In nucleotides, the CDR3 is TGTGCCAGCAGTGAAGCAGGGTACCAGCATTTT. Encoded protein: CASSEAGYQHF. The chain employs TRBV2 and TRBJ1-5; D is undetermined. Germline CDR1 SNHLY, CDR2 FYNNEI. V gave up 0 bases and J gave up 12 bases, with 6 bases separating them. This CDR3 region has 11 residues.

This chain connects TRBV24-1 to TRBJ1-2; no clear D gene. CDR1 is KGHDR, CDR2 SFDVKD, per germline. This CDR3 has 13 amino acids. Trimming shortened V by 3 bases and J by 5 bases, and 9 bases separated the two germline ends. The CDR3: CATSDPPDYGYTF. DNA for the CDR3: TGTGCCACCAGTGATCCACCCGATTATGGCTACACCTTC.

The CDR3 region is CSAAGTGPYGYTF. The CDR3 DNA sequence: TGCAGCGCCGCGGGGACAGGGCCCTATGGCTACACCTTC. The chain has TRBV29-1 and TRBJ1-2; 9 bases align to TRBD1. Germline trimming cut 7 bases from V and 4 bases from J; bases unmatched to any gene: 7. This CDR3 contains 13 residues. Looked up from germline, CDR1 is SQVTM and CDR2 is ANQGSEA.

This clonotype was seen many times. The chain employs TRBV19 and TRBJ1-1; tentative D call: TRBD1 (6 bases). The length of the CDR3 is 14 residues. CDR1 LNHDA and CDR2 SQIVND come from the germline V gene (reference sequence). V shed 5 bases and J shed 5 bases, with 15 bases lying between them. CDR3 sequence reads: CASSLRDKGTEAFF. The CDR3 DNA sequence: TGTGCCAGTAGTCTCCGGGACAAAGGGACTGAAGCTTTCTTT.

This clonotype was seen a handful of times. This chain uses TRBV6-1 with TRBJ2-3, with 7 bases fitting TRBD2. V lost 6 bases and J lost 5; bases outside the gene matches: 8. The CDR3 totals 14 residues. Germline values: CDR1 MNHNS, CDR2 SASEGT. CDR3 in DNA: TGTGCCAGCAGGGGACTAATCGGAGAAGATACGCAGTATTTT. It translates to CASRGLIGEDTQYF.

This clonotype was recorded many times. The chain has TRBV5-4 and TRBJ2-7, with 13 nucleotides matching TRBD2. V lost 3 bases and J lost 4; bases outside the gene matches: 16. The CDR3 length is 19 residues. The germline V gene encodes CDR1 SGHNT and CDR2 YYREEE (reference sequence). CDR3 DNA: TGTGCCAGCAGCTACCGACTAGCGGGAGGCTACACGTATTGGTACGAGCAGTACTTC. This sequence encodes CASSYRLAGGYTYWYEQYF.

The V gene is TRBV19, the J gene TRBJ1-1; TRBD1 matches at 8 bases. Unmatched junction bases numbered 7, after V lost 3 bases and J lost 7 bases. The CDR3 length is 14 residues. Per germline, CDR1 LNHDA and CDR2 SQIVND (reference sequence). The CDR3 sequence is CASSIRQGAGEAFF. The CDR3 nucleotides are TGTGCCAGTAGTATCAGGCAGGGGGCAGGTGAAGCTTTCTTT.

There are a few counts of this clonotype. The gene calls are TRBV20-1 and TRBJ1-5; possible D gene TRBD1, 5 bases. The germline gives CDR1 DFQATT, CDR2 SNEGSKA (reference sequence). The CDR3 is made up of 15 amino acids. V lost 0 bases and J 4 bases, leaving 13 bases between the germline ends. The CDR3 DNA is TGCAGTGCTAGAGAAACCGGGACGGCTAATCAGCCCCAGCATTTT. Amino acid sequence: CSARETGTANQPQHF.

This clonotype was seen at least ten times. The genes are TRBV11-2 and TRBJ2-7; 7 bases align to TRBD1. The V gene's germline CDR1 is SGHAT and CDR2 FQNNGV. This CDR3 comprises 15 residues. The V and J ends lost 1 base and 2 bases, in that order; junction bases with no gene match: 5. CDR3: CASSLVGDSTYEQYF. DNA of the CDR3: TGTGCCAGCAGCTTAGTAGGGGACAGTACCTACGAGCAGTACTTC. The full variable domain, rest sourced from reference TRBV11-2 and TRBJ2-7, is EAGVAQSPRYKIIEKRQSVAFWCNPISGHATLYWYQQILGQGPKLLIQFQNNGVVDDSQLPKDRFSAERLKGVDSTLKIQPAKLEDSAVYLCASSLVGDSTYEQYFGPGTRLTVT.

The chain joins TRBV20-1 to TRBJ1-2; 9 positions agree with TRBD1. Germline trimming cut 5 bases from V and 7 bases from J; bases unmatched to any gene: 8. The CDR3 is 13 residues long. Germline loops: CDR1 DFQATT, CDR2 SNEGSKA (reference sequence). The DNA for the CDR3 is TGCAGTGCTTCAGGGGACAGGGTGGGTGGCTACACCTTC. Its protein product is CSASGDRVGGYTF.

This clonotype has a handful of counts. The genes are TRBV5-1 and TRBJ2-2, with a possible D match to TRBD1 (6 bases). Trimming took off 4 bases at V and 1 base at J, with 8 bases between the two ends. CDR1 is SGHRS, CDR2 YFSETQ, per germline. The CDR3 runs to 14 residues. CDR3 DNA: TGCGCCAGCAGCACGGGACAGAACACCGGGGAGCTGTTTTTT. Its protein is CASSTGQNTGELFF.

For this clonotype: A much larger clone lies a single base off, so this may be a read error. The chain has TRBV5-1 and TRBJ2-7; D possibly matches TRBD1 or TRBD2 (6 bases each). The J call may be incorrect, as the DNA end agrees better with TRBJ2-1. The CDR3 is 14 residues long. Germline-derived CDR1 and CDR2 are SGHRS and YFSETQ. Here the CDR3 reads CASSFTGRNNEQFF. The CDR3 DNA sequence: TGCGCCAGCAGTTTTACAGGGAGGAACAACGAGCAGTTCTTC.

V and J are TRBV2 and TRBJ1-6; perhaps TRBD1 as D (5 bases). V dropped 3 bases and J dropped 7 bases, with 13 bases sitting between them. The CDR3 extends over 15 amino acids. The germline V gene encodes CDR1 SNHLY and CDR2 FYNNEI. The CDR3 DNA sequence: TGTGCCAGCAGTGACAGGGTATTGGTGAATTCACCCCTCCACTTT. Protein sequence: CASSDRVLVNSPLHF.

The genes are TRBV30 and TRBJ2-7; 8 nucleotides align to TRBD1. The CDR3 extends over 14 amino acids. Germline CDR1 GTSNPN, CDR2 SVGIG (reference sequence). V shed 4 bases and J 4 bases; nucleotides not matched to a gene: 9. The CDR3 region is CAWTRQGARYEQYF. CDR3 nucleotide sequence: TGTGCCTGGACCCGTCAGGGGGCGAGGTACGAGCAGTACTTC.